The next 15 T cell receptor beta chains were all read from a single sample in a study of PD-1 blockade in classical Hodgkin lymphoma. Repertoires were generated with immunoSEQ multiplex PCR, while TCRdb's copy carries only in-frame clones and drops some. The sample contains around 40,000 clones, 60% to 85% of which appear only once. Brentuximab vedotin exposure varied among the patients, all of whom had relapsed after autologous stem cell transplantation. The source was peripheral blood mononuclear cells (PBMCs), collected at baseline. All receptors derive from a human donor with classical Hodgkin lymphoma.

CDR3 amino acids: CASSAIGRNYGYTF. In DNA, the CDR3 is TGTGCCAGCAGCGCCATAGGGAGGAACTATGGCTACACCTTC. The chain employs TRBV9 and TRBJ1-2, with D unresolved. Germline V lookup: CDR1 SGDLS, CDR2 YYNGEE. The CDR3 length is 14 residues. V shed 3 bases and J shed 2 bases, with 11 bases lying between them.

This chain links TRBV25-1 with TRBJ2-1; D uncertain. The CDR3 is made up of 16 amino acids. CDR1 MGHDK and CDR2 SYGVNS come from the germline V gene. Between the trimmed V and J ends, which lost 5 bases and 6 bases, there was a span of 20 bases. The CDR3 coding sequence is TGTGCCAGCAGTTCACTACCTTTGGCCCAGCTCAATGAGCAGTTCTTC. It translates to CASSSLPLAQLNEQFF.

The gene calls are TRBV5-1 and TRBJ2-1, with 10 bases lining up with TRBD2. Germline V gene lookup returns CDR1 SGHRS and CDR2 YFSETQ. This CDR3 region has 16 residues. J gave up 0 bases and V 5 bases, and 5 bases lay outside the gene matches. CDR3 in amino acids: CASRPTSGSSYNEQFF. The CDR3 coding sequence is TGCGCCAGCAGGCCGACTAGCGGGTCCTCCTACAATGAGCAGTTCTTC.

The table lists this clone with a count of one. Here the CDR3 DNA reads TGTGCCAGCAGCCCTAGGACAGGGGCTGGAAACACCATATATTTT. Protein sequence: CASSPRTGAGNTIYF. The V gene is TRBV28, the J gene TRBJ1-3, with 9 bases identical to TRBD1. The CDR3 contains 15 residues. Losses at the gene ends were 6 bases for V and 2 bases for J; bases not matched to a gene: 5. In germline, CDR1 is MDHEN, CDR2 SYDVKM.

This chain joins TRBV10-3 and TRBJ1-1, with TRBD1 matching 8 bases. There are 14 residues in the CDR3. J lost 3 bases, V lost 4 bases, and 4 bases had no gene match. Germline CDR1 and CDR2: ENHRY and SYGVKD. As DNA, the CDR3 is TGTGCCATCAGTGGGGACAGGAGGGACACTGAAGCTTTCTTT. Protein product: CAISGDRRDTEAFF.

The chain recombines TRBV10-2 with TRBJ2-5, with D maybe TRBD1 (6 bases). Germline loops: CDR1 WSHSY, CDR2 SAAADI. The CDR3 is 13 residues long. Trimming stripped 6 bases from V and 7 bases from J, with 15 bases between. CDR3: CASSLGTPGTQYF. The CDR3 DNA sequence: TGCGCCAGCAGCCTAGGGACACCAGGGACCCAGTACTTC.

The chain recombines TRBV10-2 with TRBJ2-7; 9 positions agree with TRBD1. CDR1 and CDR2 from the germline V gene are WSHSY and SAAADI. V was clipped by 9 bases and J by 7 bases; unmatched bases: 10. The CDR3 spans 13 residues. CDR3 sequence: CASVRDRAGEQYF. DNA of the CDR3: TGCGCCAGTGTCCGGGACAGGGCGGGGGAGCAGTACTTC.

The V gene is TRBV29-1, the J gene TRBJ1-5; D is ambiguous. V gave up 4 bases and J gave up 0 bases, with 7 bases separating them. CDR1 and CDR2 from the germline V gene are SQVTM and ANQGSEA. The CDR3 is 13 residues long. CDR3 sequence: CSVVKDSNQPQHF. Written as DNA, the CDR3 is TGCAGCGTTGTTAAGGATAGCAATCAGCCCCAGCATTTT.

This clone was detected only a few times. The chain employs TRBV4-3 and TRBJ2-1, with 7 nucleotides matching TRBD2. Trimming cost V 3 bases and J 6 bases; bases outside gene matches: 5. The CDR3 runs to 14 residues. The germline V gene has CDR1 LGHNA and CDR2 YSLEER. CDR3 nucleotide sequence: TGCGCCAGCAGCCAGGGTTGGGGGGGCAATGAGCAGTTCTTC. Protein sequence: CASSQGWGGNEQFF.

V and J are TRBV29-1 and TRBJ1-2, with TRBD1 matching over 7 bases. The CDR3 consists of 12 residues. J gave up 2 bases and V 6 bases, and 3 bases lay outside the gene matches. Germline CDR1 reads SQVTM; CDR2 reads ANQGSEA. The CDR3 sequence: CSVGQVNYGYTF. The DNA for the CDR3 is TGCAGCGTCGGACAGGTCAACTATGGCTACACCTTC. Supplemented by reference TRBV29-1 and TRBJ1-2, the full variable domain reads SAVISQKPSRDICQRGTSLTIQCQVDSQVTMMFWYRQQPGQSLTLIATANQGSEATYESGFVIDKFPISRPNLTFSTLTVSNMSPEDSSIYLCSVGQVNYGYTFGSGTRLTVV.

The rearrangement joins TRBV27 to TRBJ2-3; the D gene is possibly TRBD1 (6 bases). Between the trimmed V and J ends, which lost 3 bases and 8 bases, there was a span of 12 bases. The CDR3 totals 13 residues. Germline V gives CDR1 MNHEY, CDR2 SMNVEV (reference sequence). Here the CDR3 reads CASSFNRAGTQYF. DNA of the CDR3: TGTGCCAGCAGTTTTAACAGGGCTGGTACGCAGTATTTT.

This clone was seen just once. This chain connects TRBV19 to TRBJ2-3; 7 bases align to TRBD2. V was pared by 7 bases and J by 3 bases, with 7 bases of the junction left unmatched. The CDR3 covers 14 residues. Germline loops: CDR1 LNHDA, CDR2 SQIVND (reference sequence). CDR3 loop: CASNKGGRTDTQYF. The CDR3 DNA reads as TGTGCCAGTAATAAGGGCGGGAGAACAGATACGCAGTATTTT.

This clone was seen only a few times. The gene calls are TRBV2 and TRBJ1-2, with TRBD1 matching over 8 bases. Germline lookup yields CDR1 SNHLY and CDR2 FYNNEI. Trimming cost V 4 bases and J 7 bases; bases outside gene matches: 8. There are 14 residues in the CDR3. The CDR3 DNA sequence: TGTGCCAGCAGTGCCCAACAGGGGGTGGGTGGCTACACCTTC. Translation gives CASSAQQGVGGYTF.

The chain recombines TRBV5-5 with TRBJ1-5, with D possibly TRBD1 on 6 matching bases. This CDR3 has 12 amino acids. CDR1 SGHKS and CDR2 YYEKEE come from the germline V gene (reference sequence). The V end lost 2 bases, the J end lost 7 bases, and 7 bases lay between the germline ends. Here the CDR3 DNA reads TGTGCCAGCAGCTTTCAGGGGCAGCCCCAGCATTTT. It encodes CASSFQGQPQHF. Looking up the rest from reference TRBV5-5 and TRBJ1-5 gives the full variable domain: DAGVTQSPTHLIKTRGQQVTLRCSPISGHKSVSWYQQVLGQGPQFIFQYYEKEERGRGNFPDRFSARQFPNYSSELNVNALLLGDSALYLCASSFQGQPQHFGDGTRLSIL.

This rearrangement joins TRBV10-2 to TRBJ2-3; 12 bases align to TRBD1. J was trimmed by 4 bases and V by 3 bases; bases with no gene match: 5. Germline CDR1 and CDR2: WSHSY and SAAADI. The CDR3 contains 16 residues. CDR3 nucleotides: TGCGCCAGCAGTGAACCCGGGACAGGGGGCGCAGATACGCAGTATTTT. The encoded protein is CASSEPGTGGADTQYF.